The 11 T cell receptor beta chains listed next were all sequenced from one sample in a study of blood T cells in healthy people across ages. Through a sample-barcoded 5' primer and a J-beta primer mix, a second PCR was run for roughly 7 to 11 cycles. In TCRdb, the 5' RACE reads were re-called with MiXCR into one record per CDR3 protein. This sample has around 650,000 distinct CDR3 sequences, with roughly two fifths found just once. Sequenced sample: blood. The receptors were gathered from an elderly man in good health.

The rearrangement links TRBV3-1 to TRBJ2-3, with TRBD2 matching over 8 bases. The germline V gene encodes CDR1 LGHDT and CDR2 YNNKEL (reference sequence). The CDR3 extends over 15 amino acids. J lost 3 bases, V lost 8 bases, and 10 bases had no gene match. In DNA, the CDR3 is TGTGCCAGCGATCAAAGCGGGAGTGCGACAGATACGCAGTATTTT. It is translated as CASDQSGSATDTQYF.

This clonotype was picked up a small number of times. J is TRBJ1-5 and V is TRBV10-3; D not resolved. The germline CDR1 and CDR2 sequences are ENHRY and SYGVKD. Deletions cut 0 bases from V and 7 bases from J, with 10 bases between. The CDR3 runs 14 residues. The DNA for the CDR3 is TGTGCCATCAGTGAGTCGAATCTCGGGCAGCCCCAGCATTTT. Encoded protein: CAISESNLGQPQHF.

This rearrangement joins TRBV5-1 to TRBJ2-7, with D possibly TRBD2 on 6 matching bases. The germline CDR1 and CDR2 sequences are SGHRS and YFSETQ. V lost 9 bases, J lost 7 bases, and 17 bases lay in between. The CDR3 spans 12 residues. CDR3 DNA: TGCGCCACCGGGACTGATGGGAATGAGCAGTACTTC. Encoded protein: CATGTDGNEQYF.

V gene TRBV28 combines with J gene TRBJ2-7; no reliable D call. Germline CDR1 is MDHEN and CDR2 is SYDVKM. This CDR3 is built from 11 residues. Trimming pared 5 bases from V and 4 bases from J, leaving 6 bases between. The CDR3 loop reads CASSTNYEQYF. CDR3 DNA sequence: TGTGCCAGCAGTACCAATTACGAGCAGTACTTC.

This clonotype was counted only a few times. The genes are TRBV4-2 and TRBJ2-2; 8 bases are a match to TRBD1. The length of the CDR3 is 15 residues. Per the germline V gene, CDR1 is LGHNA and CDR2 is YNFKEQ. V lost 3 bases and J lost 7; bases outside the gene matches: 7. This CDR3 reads CASSHPGQGGGELFF. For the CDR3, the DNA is TGTGCCAGCAGCCACCCCGGACAGGGAGGCGGGGAGCTGTTTTTT.

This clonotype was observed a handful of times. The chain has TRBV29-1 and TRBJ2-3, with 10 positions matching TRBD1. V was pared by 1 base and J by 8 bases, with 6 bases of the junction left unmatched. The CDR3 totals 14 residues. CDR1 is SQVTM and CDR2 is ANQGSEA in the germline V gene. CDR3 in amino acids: CSVEAGTGEVTQYF. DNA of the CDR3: TGCAGCGTTGAAGCGGGGACAGGGGAGGTTACGCAGTATTTT.

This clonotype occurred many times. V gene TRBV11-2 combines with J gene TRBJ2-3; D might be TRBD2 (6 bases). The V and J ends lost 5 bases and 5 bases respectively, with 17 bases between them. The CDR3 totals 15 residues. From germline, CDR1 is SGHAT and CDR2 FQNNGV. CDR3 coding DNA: TGTGCCAGCAGCCCAGTGGCTAGCGAAGGAGATACGCAGTATTTT. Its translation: CASSPVASEGDTQYF.

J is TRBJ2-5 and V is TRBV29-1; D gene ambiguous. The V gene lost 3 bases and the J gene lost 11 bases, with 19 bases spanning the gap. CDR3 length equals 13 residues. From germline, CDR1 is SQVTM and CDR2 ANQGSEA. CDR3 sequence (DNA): TGCAGCGTTGAGCCCGACTCCGACAATGAGCAGTACTTC. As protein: CSVEPDSDNEQYF.

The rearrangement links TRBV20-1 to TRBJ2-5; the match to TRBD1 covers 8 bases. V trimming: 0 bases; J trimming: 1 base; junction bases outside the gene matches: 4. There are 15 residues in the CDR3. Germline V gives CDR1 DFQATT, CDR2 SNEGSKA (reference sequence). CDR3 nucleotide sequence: TGCAGTGCTAGAGAGTCAGGGGGCTTCCAAGAGACCCAGTACTTC. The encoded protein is CSARESGGFQETQYF.

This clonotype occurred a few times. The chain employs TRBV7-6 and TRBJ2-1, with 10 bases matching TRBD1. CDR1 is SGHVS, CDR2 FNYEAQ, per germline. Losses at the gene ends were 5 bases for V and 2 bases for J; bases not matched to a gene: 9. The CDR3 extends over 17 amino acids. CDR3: CASSHWTGGVTYNEQFF. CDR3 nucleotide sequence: TGTGCCAGCAGCCATTGGACAGGGGGGGTGACCTACAATGAGCAGTTCTTC.

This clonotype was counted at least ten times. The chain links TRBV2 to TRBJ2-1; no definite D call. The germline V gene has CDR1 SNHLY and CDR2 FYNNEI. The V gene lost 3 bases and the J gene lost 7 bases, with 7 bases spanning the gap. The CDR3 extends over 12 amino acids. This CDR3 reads CASSDTPNEQFF. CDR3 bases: TGTGCCAGCAGTGACACGCCGAATGAGCAGTTCTTC.